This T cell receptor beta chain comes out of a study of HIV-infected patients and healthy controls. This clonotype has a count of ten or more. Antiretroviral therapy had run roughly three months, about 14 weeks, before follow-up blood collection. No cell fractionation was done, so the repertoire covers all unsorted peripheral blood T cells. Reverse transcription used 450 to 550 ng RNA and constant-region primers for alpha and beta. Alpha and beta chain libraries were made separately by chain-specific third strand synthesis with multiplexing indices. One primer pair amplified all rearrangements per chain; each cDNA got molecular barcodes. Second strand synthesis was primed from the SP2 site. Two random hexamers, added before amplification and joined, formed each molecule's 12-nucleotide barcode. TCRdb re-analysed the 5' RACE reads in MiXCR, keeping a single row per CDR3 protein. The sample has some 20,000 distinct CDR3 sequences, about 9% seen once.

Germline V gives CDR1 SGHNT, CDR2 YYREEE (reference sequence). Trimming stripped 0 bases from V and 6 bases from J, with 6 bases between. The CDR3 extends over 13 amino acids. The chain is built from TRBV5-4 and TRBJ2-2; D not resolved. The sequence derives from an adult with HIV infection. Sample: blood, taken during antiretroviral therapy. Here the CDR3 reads CASSLVGSGELFF. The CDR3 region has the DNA TGTGCCAGCAGCTTGGTTGGGTCCGGGGAGCTGTTTTTT.